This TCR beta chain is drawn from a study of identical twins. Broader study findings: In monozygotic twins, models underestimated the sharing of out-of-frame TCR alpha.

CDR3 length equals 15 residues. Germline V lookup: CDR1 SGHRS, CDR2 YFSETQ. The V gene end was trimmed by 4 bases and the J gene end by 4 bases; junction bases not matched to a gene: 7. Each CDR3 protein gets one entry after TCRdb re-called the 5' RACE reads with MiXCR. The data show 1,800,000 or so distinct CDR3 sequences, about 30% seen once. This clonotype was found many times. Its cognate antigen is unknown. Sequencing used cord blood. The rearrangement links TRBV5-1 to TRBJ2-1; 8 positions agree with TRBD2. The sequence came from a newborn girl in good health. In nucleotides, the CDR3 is TGCGCCAGCAGCGCCGGGACTAGGGGGTACAATGAGCAGTTCTTC. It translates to CASSAGTRGYNEQFF.